One sample yielded the 6 T cell receptor beta chains listed below, sequenced in a study of T cell repertoires in cytomegalovirus infection. MiXCR, applied by TCRdb to the reads, yields one record per CDR3 protein. The profile shows some 680,000 distinct CDR3 sequences, about 40% of them singletons. Sequenced material: PBMCs. The receptors shown here come from a human donor in good health (CMV status not recorded). Some clones in this sample may be carry-over from other donors' samples.

The gene calls are TRBV10-3 and TRBJ1-2; perhaps TRBD1 as D (6 bases). The CDR3 has 17 amino acids. The V end lost 9 bases, the J end lost 4 bases, and 27 bases lay between the germline ends. The germline V gene has CDR1 ENHRY and CDR2 SYGVKD. CDR3 loop: CAIKARDSTQGPYGYTF. DNA for the CDR3: TGTGCCATAAAAGCCCGGGACTCCACCCAGGGGCCCTATGGCTACACCTTC.

Written as DNA, the CDR3 is TGTGCCAGCAGTTACTCGGGGGAGAACACTGAAGCTTTCTTT. This codes for CASSYSGENTEAFF. The V call is TRBV6-5, the J call TRBJ1-1; D possibly corresponds to TRBD1 (5 bases). Per the germline V gene, CDR1 is MNHEY and CDR2 is SVGAGI. V lost 0 bases, J lost 1 base, and 6 bases lay in between. This CDR3 is 14 amino acids long.

The CDR3 protein is CASSRGRGGDDTQYF. In DNA form, the CDR3 reads TGTGCCAGCAGCCGGGGTCGGGGCGGTGATGATACGCAGTATTTT. The chain employs TRBV7-3 and TRBJ2-3; D assignment may be TRBD1 or TRBD2 (5 bases each). The CDR3 is made up of 15 amino acids. Germline values: CDR1 SGHTA, CDR2 FQGTGA. Trimming pared 5 bases from V and 6 bases from J, leaving 18 bases between.

The chain uses TRBV2 and TRBJ1-1; D gene uncertain. Germline CDR1 reads SNHLY; CDR2 reads FYNNEI. The CDR3 is 13 residues long. V dropped 1 base and J dropped 1 base, with 4 bases sitting between them. The CDR3 coding sequence is TGTGCCAGCAGTGAAGGGAGGAACACTGAAGCTTTCTTT. It is translated as CASSEGRNTEAFF.

This clonotype was seen a few times. This rearrangement joins TRBV6-5 to TRBJ1-1; the D is unclear. The germline V gene has CDR1 MNHEY and CDR2 SVGAGI. Trimming left V 0 bases short and J 3 bases short, with 8 bases between. This CDR3 contains 14 residues. The CDR3 DNA sequence: TGTGCCAGCAGTTACTCCGGCAGTTACACTGAAGCTTTCTTT. Translating it yields CASSYSGSYTEAFF.

The chain couples TRBV12-3 or TRBV12-4 to TRBJ2-7, with D possibly TRBD1 on 5 matching bases. The CDR3 is 15 amino acids. V was clipped by 3 bases and J by 5 bases, with 17 bases between them. CDR3 residues: CASSFRQGSKNEQYF. The CDR3 DNA reads TGTGCCAGCAGTTTTAGGCAGGGCTCAAAAAACGAGCAGTACTTC.